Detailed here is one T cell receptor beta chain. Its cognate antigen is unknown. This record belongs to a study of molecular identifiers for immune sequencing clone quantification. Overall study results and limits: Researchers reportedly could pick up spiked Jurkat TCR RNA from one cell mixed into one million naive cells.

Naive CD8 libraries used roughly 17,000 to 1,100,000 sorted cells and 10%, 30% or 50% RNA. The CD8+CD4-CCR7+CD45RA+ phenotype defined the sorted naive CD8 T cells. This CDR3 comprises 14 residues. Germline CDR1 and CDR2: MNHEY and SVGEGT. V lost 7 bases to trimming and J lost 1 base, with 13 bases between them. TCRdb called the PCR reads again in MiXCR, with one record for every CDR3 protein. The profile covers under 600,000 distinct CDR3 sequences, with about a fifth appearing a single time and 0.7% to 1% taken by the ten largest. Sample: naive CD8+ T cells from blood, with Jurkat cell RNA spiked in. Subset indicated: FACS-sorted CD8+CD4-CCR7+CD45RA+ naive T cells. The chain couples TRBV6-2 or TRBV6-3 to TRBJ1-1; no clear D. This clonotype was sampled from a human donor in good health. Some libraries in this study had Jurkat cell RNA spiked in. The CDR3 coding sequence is TGTGCCAGCATCAACACCCGGCAGAACACTGAAGCTTTCTTT. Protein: CASINTRQNTEAFF.